A single sample is the source of the 11 T cell receptor beta chains below, sequenced in a study of T cells in localized non-small cell lung cancer. Measured with immunoSEQ multiplex PCR; TCRdb has only the in-frame clones, and not every one. The table has 20,000 to 25,000 clones, over 70% seen once; the top ten hold less than 15%. The starting material was PBMCs, obtained before any cancer treatment. The receptors originated from a man between 40 and 75 years old with stage II squamous cell lung carcinoma.

The chain recombines TRBV6-1 with TRBJ1-2; D is perhaps TRBD1 (6 bases). Germline V gene data show CDR1 as MNHNS and CDR2 as SASEGT. This CDR3 has 13 residues. V was clipped by 2 bases and J by 6 bases, with 10 bases between them. CDR3 amino acids: CASSERGGHGYTF. CDR3 nucleotides: TGTGCCAGCAGTGAAAGGGGGGGACATGGCTACACCTTC.

The CDR3 spells CASRRGARNYGYTF. The CDR3 region has the DNA TGTGCCAGTAGAAGGGGGGCGAGGAACTATGGCTACACCTTC. This chain links TRBV19 with TRBJ1-2; D may be TRBD1 (6 bases). Between the trimmed V and J ends, which lost 6 bases and 2 bases, there was a span of 13 bases. The germline CDR1 and CDR2 sequences are LNHDA and SQIVND (reference sequence). CDR3 length: 14 residues.

The rearrangement links TRBV6-1 to TRBJ1-1; D remains unclear. The V gene's germline CDR1 is MNHNS and CDR2 SASEGT. Trimming pared 6 bases from V and 0 bases from J, leaving 8 bases between. The CDR3 loop spans 13 amino acids. CDR3 in DNA: TGTGCCAGCAGAAGGGAAATGAACACTGAAGCTTTCTTT. Residues: CASRREMNTEAFF.

This chain links TRBV29-1 with TRBJ1-2; 9 bases line up with TRBD1. The germline CDR1 and CDR2 sequences are SQVTM and ANQGSEA. The CDR3 contains 12 residues. The V segment lost 3 bases and the J segment 6 bases; nucleotides outside the gene matches: 2. In DNA, the CDR3 is TGCAGCGTTGATGGACAGGGGCATGGCTACACCTTC. This codes for CSVDGQGHGYTF.

The chain joins TRBV10-3 to TRBJ2-2; 10 bases are shared with TRBD2. The CDR3 totals 16 residues. Germline lookup yields CDR1 ENHRY and CDR2 SYGVKD. The V and J ends lost 6 bases and 3 bases, in that order; junction bases with no gene match: 7. DNA for the CDR3: TGTGCCATCAGCCCTAGCGGGAGATCCGACACCGGGGAGCTGTTTTTT. Encoded protein: CAISPSGRSDTGELFF.

The V gene is TRBV19, the J gene TRBJ2-5, with TRBD1 identical over 8 bases. V was clipped by 3 bases and J by 5 bases; unmatched bases: 11. The germline gives CDR1 LNHDA, CDR2 SQIVND (reference sequence). The CDR3 length is 16 residues. CDR3 region: CASSISTGGGWETQYF. The CDR3 DNA reads TGTGCCAGTAGTATTTCTACAGGGGGAGGTTGGGAGACCCAGTACTTC.

J is TRBJ2-1 and V is TRBV10-1, with 7 bases that match TRBD1. J lost 1 base, V lost 6 bases, and 15 bases had no gene match. The CDR3 is 18 residues long. In germline, CDR1 is WNHNN, CDR2 SYGVQD (reference sequence). The CDR3 nucleotides are TGCGCCAGCAGCCACGACCTGGGCACAGGGGTATCCTACAATGAGCAGTTCTTC. It codes for CASSHDLGTGVSYNEQFF.

The chain carries TRBV27 and TRBJ1-1; D might be TRBD1 (6 bases). Germline CDR1 MNHEY, CDR2 SMNVEV (reference sequence). The CDR3 is made up of 15 amino acids. Deletions cut 3 bases from V and 5 bases from J, with 16 bases between. The CDR3 reads CASSFRWGTGTEAFF. CDR3 nucleotides: TGTGCCAGCAGTTTTCGGTGGGGAACAGGGACTGAAGCTTTCTTT.

The chain has TRBV28 and TRBJ2-7; D may be TRBD2 (6 bases). Germline-derived CDR1 and CDR2 are MDHEN and SYDVKM. The CDR3 consists of 15 residues. With 6 bases removed from V and 0 bases from J, the gap between germline ends came to 15 bases. The CDR3 spells CASRRGDLLSYEQYF. In DNA, the CDR3 is TGTGCCAGCAGGCGGGGCGACCTCCTCTCCTACGAGCAGTACTTC.

The chain carries TRBV11-2 and TRBJ2-1, with 10 nucleotides matching TRBD2. Germline values: CDR1 SGHAT, CDR2 FQNNGV. V was pared by 0 bases and J by 5 bases, with 10 bases of the junction left unmatched. The CDR3 contains 18 residues. The CDR3 coding sequence is TGTGCCAGCAGCTTAGATTGGGAACTAGCGGGATTCGACAATGAGCAGTTCTTC. It codes for CASSLDWELAGFDNEQFF.

In DNA form, the CDR3 reads TGTGCCCGCCGGGGCCGGGGTAGAGGGAAAGCTTTCTTT. Translated: CARRGRGRGKAFF. The chain carries TRBV2 and TRBJ1-1, with D perhaps matching TRBD1 (5 bases). The CDR3 is 13 residues long. Trimming left V 11 bases short and J 9 bases short, with 22 bases between. Germline-derived CDR1 and CDR2 are SNHLY and FYNNEI.